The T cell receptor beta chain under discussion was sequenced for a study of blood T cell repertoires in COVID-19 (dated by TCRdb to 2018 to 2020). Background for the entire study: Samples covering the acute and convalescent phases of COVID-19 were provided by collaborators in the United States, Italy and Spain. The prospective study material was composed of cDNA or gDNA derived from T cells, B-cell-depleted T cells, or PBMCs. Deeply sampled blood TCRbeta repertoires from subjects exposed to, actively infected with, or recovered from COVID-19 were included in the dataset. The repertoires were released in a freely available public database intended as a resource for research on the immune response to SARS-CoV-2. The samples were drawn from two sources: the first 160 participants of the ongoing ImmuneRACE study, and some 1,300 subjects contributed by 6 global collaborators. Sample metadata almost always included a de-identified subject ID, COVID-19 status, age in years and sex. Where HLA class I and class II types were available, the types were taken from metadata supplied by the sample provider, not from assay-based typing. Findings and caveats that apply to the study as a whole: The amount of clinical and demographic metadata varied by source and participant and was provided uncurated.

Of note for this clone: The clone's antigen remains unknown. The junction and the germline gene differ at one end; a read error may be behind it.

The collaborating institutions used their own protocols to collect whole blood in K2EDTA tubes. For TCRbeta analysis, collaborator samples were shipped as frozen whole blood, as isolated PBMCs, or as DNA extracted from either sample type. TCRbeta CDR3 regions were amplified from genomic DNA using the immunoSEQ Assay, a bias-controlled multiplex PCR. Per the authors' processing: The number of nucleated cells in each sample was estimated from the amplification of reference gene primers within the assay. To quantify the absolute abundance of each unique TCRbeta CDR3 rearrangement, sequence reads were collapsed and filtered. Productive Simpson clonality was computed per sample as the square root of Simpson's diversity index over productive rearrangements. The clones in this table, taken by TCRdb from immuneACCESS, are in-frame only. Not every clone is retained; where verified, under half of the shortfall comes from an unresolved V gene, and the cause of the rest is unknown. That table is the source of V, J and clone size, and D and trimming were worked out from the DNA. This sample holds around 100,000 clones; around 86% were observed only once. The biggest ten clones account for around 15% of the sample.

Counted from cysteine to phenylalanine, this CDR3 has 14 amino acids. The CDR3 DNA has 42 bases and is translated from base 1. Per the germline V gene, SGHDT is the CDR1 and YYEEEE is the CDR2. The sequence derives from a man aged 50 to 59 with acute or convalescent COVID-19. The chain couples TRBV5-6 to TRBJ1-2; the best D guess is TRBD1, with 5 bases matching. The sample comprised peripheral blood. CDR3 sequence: CASTPGGATYGYTF. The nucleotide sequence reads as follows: TGTGCCAGCACCCCCGGCGGGGCGACCTATGGTTACACCTTC.